The rows below give T cell receptor beta chains drawn from one sample of a study of chemoradiotherapy in HPV16-positive cancers. Here immunoSEQ multiplex PCR was the method, and the copy in TCRdb shows in-frame clones only, minus some. The profile covers under 7,500 clones, with roughly 80% appearing a single time and 6.3% taken by the ten largest. Sequencing used tumor tissue, obtained from a patient who underwent chemoradiotherapy. These receptors were collected from a human donor with HPV-associated anogenital cancer. Each CDR3 is given with its conserved first and last residue. D genes are given only for firm matches. Clone size, where shown, is once, few, many, or a class for clones that have expanded.

CASSGTGGLGNTIYF TGTGCCAGCAGCGGGACAGGGGGTCTTGGAAACACCATATATTTT TRBV7-9 TRBD1 TRBJ1-3 -
CASSEGVGMNTEAFF TGTGCCAGCAGTGAAGGGGTGGGGATGAACACTGAAGCTTTCTTT TRBV2 - TRBJ1-1 -
CASSIPGVGNQPQHF TGTGCCAGTAGTATTCCCGGTGTCGGGAATCAGCCCCAGCATTTT TRBV19 - TRBJ1-5 -
CATSRPGGGNRAGELFF TGTGCCACCAGCAGACCAGGCGGGGGGAATAGGGCCGGGGAGCTGTTTTTT TRBV15 TRBD2 TRBJ2-2 -
CASSFLREGAAKNIQYF TGTGCCAGCAGTTTTCTTAGGGAGGGGGCGGCCAAAAACATTCAGTACTTC TRBV27 - TRBJ2-4 -
CASSPPAPKETQYF TGTGCCAGCTCACCACCCGCCCCGAAGGAGACCCAGTACTTC TRBV18 - TRBJ2-5 -
CASSLAPTGAGDSPLHF TGTGCCAGCAGTCTGGCGCCGACAGGGGCAGGAGATTCACCCCTCCACTTT TRBV28 TRBD1 TRBJ1-6 once
CASSEGENQPQHF TGCGCCAGCAGCGAGGGGGAGAATCAGCCCCAGCATTTT TRBV4-3 - TRBJ1-5 -
CASSAPVGRTEAFF TGCGCCAGCAGCGCCCCGGTAGGACGGACAGAAGCTTTCTTT TRBV4-1 - TRBJ1-1 once
CASSRGSADTQYF TGTGCCAGCAGCCGGGGTAGCGCAGATACGCAGTATTTT TRBV25-1 - TRBJ2-3 -
CASSFGTVQETQYF TGTGCCAGCAGCTTCGGGACAGTCCAAGAGACCCAGTACTTC TRBV11-2 TRBD1 TRBJ2-5 -
CASSSTGWTEAFF TGTGCCAGCAGCTCGACAGGGTGGACTGAAGCTTTCTTT TRBV7-6 TRBD1 TRBJ1-1 few
CASSLAAGNEQFF TGTGCCAGCAGCTTGGCCGCGGGAAATGAGCAGTTCTTC TRBV5-4 - TRBJ2-1 -
CASRPISPTNEKLFF TGTGCCAGTAGGCCAATTTCGCCAACTAATGAAAAACTGTTTTTT TRBV19 - TRBJ1-4 -
CASSVWGQGYNEQFF TGTGCCAGCAGCGTTTGGGGACAGGGCTACAATGAGCAGTTCTTC TRBV9 TRBD1 TRBJ2-1 -
CSAGQGAYEQYF TGCAGCGCCGGACAGGGGGCTTACGAGCAGTACTTC TRBV29-1 TRBD1 TRBJ2-7 -
CASSMWVSSTDTQYF TGTGCCAGTAGTATGTGGGTTTCTAGCACAGATACGCAGTATTTT TRBV19 - TRBJ2-3 few
CASSQGGLSAKNIQYF TGCGCCAGCAGCCAGGGGGGGCTTTCGGCCAAAAACATTCAGTACTTC TRBV4-1 - TRBJ2-4 once
CASSRQQETQYF TGTGCCAGCTCACGTCAACAAGAGACCCAGTACTTC TRBV18 - TRBJ2-5 few
CATQTGSSSGYTF TGTGCCACCCAGACAGGGAGCAGTTCGGGCTACACCTTC TRBV2 TRBD1 TRBJ1-2 -
CASRGASGNTIYF TGTGCCAGCCGAGGCGCGTCTGGAAACACCATATATTTT TRBV6-5 - TRBJ1-3 -
CASSSGDSYNSPLHF TGTGCCAGTAGCTCCGGGGACAGCTATAATTCACCCCTCCACTTT TRBV19 TRBD1 TRBJ1-6 -
CASSWGPGQGYTEAFF TGTGCCAGCAGCTGGGGGCCGGGACAGGGTTACACTGAAGCTTTCTTT TRBV5-6 TRBD1 TRBJ1-1 -
CATRRSTEAFF TGTGCCACCCGACGGAGCACTGAAGCTTTCTTT TRBV19 - TRBJ1-1 -
CASSFPDRSYQETQYF TGTGCCAGCAGCTTTCCGGACAGATCCTACCAAGAGACCCAGTACTTC TRBV7-8 - TRBJ2-5 -
CASNIGVVEAFF TGTGCCAGCAATATAGGGGTAGTAGAGGCTTTCTTT TRBV28 - TRBJ1-1 -
CASRTVNTGELFF TGTGCCAGTCGAACAGTGAACACCGGGGAGCTGTTTTTT TRBV19 - TRBJ2-2 once
CANLPGQGGNTEAFF TGTGCCAACCTACCGGGACAGGGAGGAAACACTGAAGCTTTCTTT TRBV5-6 TRBD1 TRBJ1-1 -
CAAQGRDSYGYTF TGTGCCGCACAGGGGAGGGATAGTTATGGCTACACCTTC TRBV10-3 TRBD1 TRBJ1-2 -
CASSLKTGGGNEQFF TGTGCCAGCAGCTTAAAAACAGGGGGTGGCAATGAGCAGTTCTTC TRBV7-2 TRBD1 TRBJ2-1 few
CASRRTGWLFEPQHF TGTGCCAGCAGACGGACAGGGTGGTTGTTCGAGCCCCAGCATTTT TRBV6-5 TRBD1 TRBJ1-5 -
CSAYDRGGNEKLFF TGCAGCGCTTATGACAGGGGCGGTAATGAAAAACTGTTTTTT TRBV29-1 TRBD1 TRBJ1-4 -
CASSEQGAGDTQYF TGTGCCAGCAGCGAACAGGGGGCAGGGGATACGCAGTATTTT TRBV2 TRBD1 TRBJ2-3 -
CASSDKRGGVTQYF TGTGCCAGCAGTGATAAGCGGGGGGGCGTGACCCAGTACTTC TRBV2 TRBD2 TRBJ2-5 -
CASSQSGAQPQHF TGTGCCAGCAGCCAAAGTGGAGCGCAGCCCCAGCATTTT TRBV14 - TRBJ1-5 -
CASSSPDIRANTEAFF TGTGCCAGCAGTTCTCCGGATATCCGAGCGAACACTGAAGCTTTCTTT TRBV6-6 - TRBJ1-1 -
CASTKSGQGNSPLHF TGTGCCAGCACCAAATCGGGACAGGGAAATTCACCCCTCCACTTT TRBV7-9 TRBD1 TRBJ1-6 once
CASSLNGANYGYTF TGCGCCAGCAGCTTGAACGGAGCTAACTATGGCTACACCTTC TRBV5-1 - TRBJ1-2 -
CASTVDPSYEQYF TGCGCCAGCACAGTGGATCCTTCCTACGAGCAGTACTTC TRBV5-1 - TRBJ2-7 -
CASSLLSSPLHF TGTGCCAGCAGCTTGCTTAGTTCACCCCTCCACTTT TRBV5-6 - TRBJ1-6 -
CASSERGQGWGKLFF TGTGCCAGCAGTGAAAGGGGGCAGGGGTGGGGAAAACTGTTTTTT TRBV2 TRBD1 TRBJ1-4 -
CASSFPTNAGPAFF TGTGCCAGCAGCTTCCCAACGAATGCGGGGCCAGCTTTCTTT TRBV5-6 - TRBJ1-1 once
CASSPRDRAGETQYF TGTGCCAGCAGCCCCCGGGACAGGGCGGGAGAGACCCAGTACTTC TRBV5-8 TRBD1 TRBJ2-5 -
CASSLRRGRQPTDTQYF TGTGCCAGCAGCTTGAGGAGGGGCCGCCAACCCACAGATACGCAGTATTTT TRBV7-8 - TRBJ2-3 -
CASSERGVGGNTEAFF TGTGCCAGCAGTGAAAGGGGGGTCGGGGGGAACACTGAAGCTTTCTTT TRBV2 - TRBJ1-1 -
CASSAAGETEAFF TGTGCCAGCAGCGCCGCGGGAGAAACTGAAGCTTTCTTT TRBV9 - TRBJ1-1 -
CASSAGLLSGNTIYF TGTGCCAGCAGTGCAGGACTCCTCTCTGGAAACACCATATATTTT TRBV6-5 - TRBJ1-3 -
CASSLDRGDLSGYTF TGTGCCAGCAGCCTGGACAGGGGTGACCTAAGTGGCTACACCTTC TRBV5-4 TRBD1 TRBJ1-2 medium-sized